Presented here are 15 T cell receptor beta chains from one specimen sequenced in a study of T cell responses to AZD1222 COVID-19 vaccine. Sequencing used immunoSEQ multiplex PCR; TCRdb keeps in-frame clones, though not all of them. The sample has about 150,000 clones; about 89% are singletons. The source material was peripheral blood, sampled 28 days after the second AZD1222 dose. The receptors were sampled from an adult who received the AZD1222 COVID-19 vaccine.

The sample holds a few counts of this clone. J is TRBJ1-2 and V is TRBV29-1, with no clear D. The germline gives CDR1 SQVTM, CDR2 ANQGSEA. Between the trimmed V and J ends, which lost 3 bases and 4 bases, there was a span of 9 bases. The CDR3 extends over 12 amino acids. The CDR3 DNA is TGCAGCGTTGATCAGTACCCCTATGGCTACACCTTC. It translates to CSVDQYPYGYTF. Full variable domain (outside the CDR3, taken from reference TRBV29-1 and TRBJ1-2): SAVISQKPSRDICQRGTSLTIQCQVDSQVTMMFWYRQQPGQSLTLIATANQGSEATYESGFVIDKFPISRPNLTFSTLTVSNMSPEDSSIYLCSVDQYPYGYTFGSGTRLTVV.

The chain recombines TRBV5-1 with TRBJ1-2, with D possibly matching TRBD1 (6 bases). V was trimmed by 4 bases and J by 1 base, leaving 17 bases between them. This CDR3 has 16 amino acids. CDR1 SGHRS and CDR2 YFSETQ come from the germline V gene. CDR3 DNA: TGCGCCAGCAGCCTGGGGGGCCTCGGGGATAACTATGGCTACACCTTC. It yields the protein CASSLGGLGDNYGYTF. Full variable domain (missing parts from reference TRBV5-1 and TRBJ1-2): KAGVTQTPRYLIKTRGQQVTLSCSPISGHRSVSWYQQTPGQGLQFLFEYFSETQRNKGNFPGRFSGRQFSNSRSEMNVSTLELGDSALYLCASSLGGLGDNYGYTFGSGTRLTVV.

This chain links TRBV29-1 with TRBJ2-2; D is unclear. Deletions cut 7 bases from V and 1 base from J, with 16 bases between. The CDR3 sequence is 15 residues long. Per the germline V gene, CDR1 is SQVTM and CDR2 is ANQGSEA. DNA for the CDR3: TGCAGCGCCCACCGTGGGTCGAGGAACACCGGGGAGCTGTTTTTT. Its protein product is CSAHRGSRNTGELFF.

The V call is TRBV28, the J call TRBJ1-4, with D unclear. Trimming removed 8 bases from V and 8 bases from J, with 18 bases in between. Looked up from germline, CDR1 is MDHEN and CDR2 is SYDVKM. This CDR3 spans 14 amino acids. CDR3 sequence (DNA): TGTGCCAGCCGCCCGGACCGACGCGGGGAAAAACTGTTTTTT. Its protein product is CASRPDRRGEKLFF.

J is TRBJ2-3 and V is TRBV5-1; TRBD2 matches at 11 bases. The V and J ends lost 0 bases and 0 bases, in that order; junction bases with no gene match: 3. The CDR3 is made up of 17 amino acids. CDR1 SGHRS and CDR2 YFSETQ come from the germline V gene. The CDR3 here is CASSLVLAGGSTDTQYF. CDR3 coding DNA: TGCGCCAGCAGCTTGGTGCTAGCGGGGGGCAGCACAGATACGCAGTATTTT.

The V call is TRBV7-9, the J call TRBJ2-1; 11 bases fit TRBD2. Germline lookup yields CDR1 SEHNR and CDR2 FQNEAQ (reference sequence). This CDR3 spans 17 amino acids. The V segment lost 4 bases and the J segment 5 bases; nucleotides outside the gene matches: 10. DNA of the CDR3: TGTGCCAGCAGCTATTTAGCGGGGGGGCTAAGGAACAATGAGCAGTTCTTC. As protein: CASSYLAGGLRNNEQFF.

The rearrangement links TRBV4-3 to TRBJ2-1; 7 positions agree with TRBD2. Germline CDR1 is LGHNA and CDR2 is YSLEER. The V and J ends lost 1 base and 7 bases, in that order; junction bases with no gene match: 13. CDR3 length: 17 residues. CDR3 loop: CASSQARLRGIRNEQFF. The CDR3 DNA follows: TGCGCCAGCAGCCAAGCTCGACTGCGGGGGATTCGGAATGAGCAGTTCTTC.

This chain links TRBV4-1 with TRBJ2-3; D uncertain. Germline V lookup: CDR1 MGHRA, CDR2 YSYEKL. This CDR3 is 15 amino acids long. V lost 0 bases to trimming and J lost 3 bases, with 10 bases between them. The CDR3 sequence: CASSQDSVPTDTQYF. The CDR3 DNA sequence: TGCGCCAGCAGCCAAGATTCGGTACCTACAGATACGCAGTATTTT.

This sequence joins TRBV3-1 (or the pseudogene TRBV3-2) and TRBJ1-1, with 8 bases lining up with TRBD1. V was clipped by 4 bases and J by 1 base; unmatched bases: 8. The CDR3 extends over 16 amino acids. Germline CDR1 reads LGHDT; CDR2 reads YNNKEL (reference sequence). CDR3 amino acids: CASSPRTGYGNTEAFF. The CDR3, as DNA: TGTGCCAGCAGCCCTCGGACAGGGTATGGGAACACTGAAGCTTTCTTT.

V usage is TRBV30 and J usage is TRBJ2-7; D tentatively reads TRBD1 or TRBD2 (6 bases each). The CDR3 extends over 13 amino acids. V lost 2 bases and J lost 5, with 13 bases in between. Per the germline V gene, CDR1 is GTSNPN and CDR2 is SVGIG (reference sequence). The CDR3 nucleotides are TGTGCCTGGAGTAGACTAAGGGGGGACGAGCAGTACTTC. Translation: CAWSRLRGDEQYF.

This sequence joins TRBV2 and TRBJ2-1, with 16 bases lining up with TRBD2. Germline-derived CDR1 and CDR2 are SNHLY and FYNNEI. J was trimmed by 9 bases and V by 0 bases; bases with no gene match: 5. The CDR3 is 17 amino acids. The CDR3 coding sequence is TGTGCCAGCAGTGAAGCGGGACTAGCGGGGGGGAAGGGTGAGCAGTTCTTC. Protein product: CASSEAGLAGGKGEQFF.

The chain uses TRBV5-1 and TRBJ1-1, with 8 bases aligning to TRBD1. The V gene's germline CDR1 is SGHRS and CDR2 YFSETQ. V shed 2 bases, J shed 4 bases, and the junction held 1 base outside the gene matches. The CDR3 is made up of 13 amino acids. CDR3 residues: CASSFTGGTEAFF. For the CDR3, the DNA is TGCGCCAGCAGCTTTACAGGGGGCACTGAAGCTTTCTTT.

The V gene is TRBV11-3, the J gene TRBJ2-7; D gene ambiguous. Germline CDR1 reads SGHNT; CDR2 reads YENEEA. Trimming removed 1 base at V and 3 bases at J, with 13 bases between. The CDR3 sequence is 15 residues long. The CDR3 region is CASSLGSGVHYEQYF. The CDR3 nucleotides read TGTGCCAGCAGCTTAGGTTCGGGTGTACACTACGAGCAGTACTTC. Together with reference TRBV11-3 and TRBJ2-7, the CDR3 gives the full variable domain: EAGVVQSPRYKIIEKKQPVAFWCNPISGHNTLYWYLQNLGQGPELLIRYENEEAVDDSQLPKDRFSAERLKGVDSTLKIQPAELGDSAVYLCASSLGSGVHYEQYFGPGTRLTVT.

This clone has a single count. The chain links TRBV28 to TRBJ1-5; the D is unclear. The germline V gene has CDR1 MDHEN and CDR2 SYDVKM. CDR3 length equals 14 residues. Trimming removed 3 bases from V and 2 bases from J, with 8 bases in between. CDR3 bases: TGTGCCAGCAGTTTTGTACTGGGCAATCAGCCCCAGCATTTT. Protein sequence: CASSFVLGNQPQHF. The full variable domain, in which reference TRBV28 and TRBJ1-5 provide the parts outside the CDR3, is DVKVTQSSRYLVKRTGEKVFLECVQDMDHENMFWYRQDPGLGLRLIYFSYDVKMKEKGDIPEGYSVSREKKERFSLILESASTNQTSMYLCASSFVLGNQPQHFGDGTRLSIL.

The chain has TRBV19 and TRBJ1-2; D is possibly TRBD1 (6 bases). The germline gives CDR1 LNHDA, CDR2 SQIVND (reference sequence). Trimming stripped 6 bases from V and 8 bases from J, with 13 bases between. This CDR3 spans 12 amino acids. In DNA, the CDR3 is TGTGCCAGTAGAGCGGGGGCAGGGGGCTACACCTTC. Its translation: CASRAGAGGYTF.